These T cell receptor beta chains were read from a single sample in a study of beta chain features in type 1 diabetes. TCRdb's table, derived via immunoSEQ multiplex PCR, lists solely in-frame clones and lacks some. This sample has 500,000 to 700,000 clones; about 14% occur once, and the top ten carry about 0.087%. Sequenced material: naive CD4+ T cells from blood. The receptors stem from a man in his late teens or twenties in good health. The CDR3 runs from the conserved cysteine through the conserved F or W. The D gene is left open where the match is weak. For some rows the clone size is stated as once, few or many, or as a class when expanded; others skip it.

d_gene: -; j_gene: TRBJ2-7; v_gene: TRBV9; abundance: -; CDR3aa: CASSVRGDRSSYEQYF; CDR3nt: TGTGCCAGCAGCGTACGGGGGGACAGGAGCTCCTACGAGCAGTACTTC
d_gene: -; j_gene: TRBJ2-1; v_gene: TRBV6-5; abundance: -; CDR3aa: CASRWKDRDNEQFF; CDR3nt: TGTGCCAGCAGGTGGAAGGACCGCGACAATGAGCAGTTCTTC
d_gene: TRBD2; j_gene: TRBJ2-3; v_gene: TRBV7-2; abundance: few; CDR3aa: CASSLAGTSGRTDTQYF; CDR3nt: TGTGCCAGCAGCTTAGCCGGGACTAGCGGGCGCACAGATACGCAGTATTTT
d_gene: TRBD2; j_gene: TRBJ2-1; v_gene: TRBV5-6; abundance: few; CDR3aa: CASSLEGLGYNEQFF; CDR3nt: TGTGCCAGCAGCTTGGAAGGACTAGGCTACAATGAGCAGTTCTTC
d_gene: -; j_gene: TRBJ2-6; v_gene: TRBV28; abundance: few; CDR3aa: CASSNGAISGANVLTF; CDR3nt: TGTGCCAGCAGTAATGGGGCGATCTCTGGGGCCAACGTCCTGACTTTC
d_gene: -; j_gene: TRBJ1-1; v_gene: TRBV7-3; abundance: few; CDR3aa: CASSLMEGHRSEAFF; CDR3nt: TGTGCCAGCAGCTTAATGGAGGGGCACCGAAGTGAAGCTTTCTTT
d_gene: TRBD2; j_gene: TRBJ2-2; v_gene: TRBV14; abundance: few; CDR3aa: CASSPGLAGFTGELFF; CDR3nt: TGTGCCAGCAGCCCCGGACTAGCGGGATTCACCGGGGAGCTGTTTTTT
d_gene: TRBD2; j_gene: TRBJ2-2; v_gene: TRBV4-3; abundance: -; CDR3aa: CASSQETSGSRELFF; CDR3nt: TGCGCCAGCAGCCAAGAAACTAGCGGGAGCCGGGAGCTGTTTTTT
d_gene: -; j_gene: TRBJ2-2; v_gene: TRBV5-1; abundance: -; CDR3aa: CASSWASLTGELFF; CDR3nt: TGCGCCAGCAGCTGGGCCTCCCTGACCGGGGAGCTGTTTTTT
d_gene: -; j_gene: TRBJ1-1; v_gene: TRBV25-1; abundance: -; CDR3aa: CASSESGYGVNTEAFF; CDR3nt: TGTGCCAGCAGTGAATCGGGTTACGGAGTGAACACTGAAGCTTTCTTT
d_gene: -; j_gene: TRBJ1-2; v_gene: TRBV29-1; abundance: few; CDR3aa: CSVGQSLYGYTF; CDR3nt: TGCAGCGTTGGGCAAAGTCTCTATGGCTACACCTTC
d_gene: -; j_gene: TRBJ1-1; v_gene: TRBV7-8; abundance: -; CDR3aa: CASSLEGFGLNTEAFF; CDR3nt: TGTGCCAGCAGCTTAGAGGGGTTTGGTTTGAACACTGAAGCTTTCTTT
d_gene: -; j_gene: TRBJ2-2; v_gene: TRBV7-3; abundance: -; CDR3aa: CASRPLGSTGELFF; CDR3nt: TGTGCCAGCAGACCCCTTGGCAGCACCGGGGAGCTGTTTTTT
d_gene: -; j_gene: TRBJ1-1; v_gene: TRBV12-5; abundance: -; CDR3aa: CASGLVLGGDDTEAFF; CDR3nt: TGTGCTAGTGGTTTGGTACTTGGGGGCGACGACACTGAAGCTTTCTTT
d_gene: -; j_gene: TRBJ1-2; v_gene: TRBV9; abundance: -; CDR3aa: CASSVGGGVVGYTF; CDR3nt: TGTGCCAGCAGCGTAGGAGGAGGGGTAGTCGGCTACACCTTC
d_gene: TRBD2; j_gene: TRBJ2-3; v_gene: TRBV5-4; abundance: few; CDR3aa: CASSLASAGGGTDTQYF; CDR3nt: TGTGCCAGCAGCTTGGCTTCTGCGGGGGGGGGCACAGATACGCAGTATTTT
d_gene: -; j_gene: TRBJ2-1; v_gene: TRBV7-9; abundance: few; CDR3aa: CGTGTYNEQFF; CDR3nt: TGTGGAACAGGGACCTACAATGAGCAGTTCTTC
d_gene: TRBD1; j_gene: TRBJ1-1; v_gene: TRBV9; abundance: -; CDR3aa: CASSVATGVLSEAFF; CDR3nt: TGTGCCAGCAGCGTAGCGACAGGGGTATTGTCTGAAGCTTTCTTT
d_gene: TRBD2; j_gene: TRBJ2-7; v_gene: TRBV2; abundance: -; CDR3aa: CASRTPSSGKTYEQYF; CDR3nt: TGTGCCAGCAGGACCCCTTCGAGCGGGAAAACCTACGAGCAGTACTTC
d_gene: -; j_gene: TRBJ1-1; v_gene: TRBV7-2; abundance: few; CDR3aa: CASSLRANTEAFF; CDR3nt: TGTGCCAGCAGCTTAAGGGCGAACACTGAAGCTTTCTTT
d_gene: -; j_gene: TRBJ1-6; v_gene: TRBV9; abundance: few; CDR3aa: CASSSSPGGNSPLHF; CDR3nt: TGTGCCAGCAGCTCGTCCCCCGGAGGTAATTCACCCCTCCACTTT
d_gene: -; j_gene: TRBJ1-1; v_gene: TRBV2; abundance: -; CDR3aa: CASIPNLVTNTEAFF; CDR3nt: TGTGCCAGCATTCCTAATCTGGTCACAAACACTGAAGCTTTCTTT